This T cell receptor (beta chain) was identified in a study of early T cells in non-severe SARS-CoV-2 infection. Each cDNA molecule carried a unique molecular identifier. TCRdb recomputed calls from the 5' RACE reads with MiXCR, one row per CDR3 protein. The sample has around 92,000 distinct CDR3 sequences; roughly 9.6% are singletons. Trimming pared 2 bases from V and 2 bases from J, leaving 15 bases between. Germline CDR1 reads SQVTM; CDR2 reads ANQGSEA. The CDR3 has 15 amino acids. There are a few counts of this clonotype. No antigen is known for it. General study points: VDJdb-based matching was biased toward anti-spike CD8 responses and missed private and CD4 specificities.

The sample consisted of whole blood. The receptor was derived from an adult who was a healthcare worker with PCR-confirmed SARS-CoV-2 infection or an uninfected control (not recorded which). The chain recombines TRBV29-1 with TRBJ2-5, with D maybe TRBD2 (5 bases). DNA of the CDR3: TGCAGCGTTGAATTTACCGGAGGTCTACAAGAGACCCAGTACTTC. Amino acids: CSVEFTGGLQETQYF.